The text below deals with one T cell receptor (beta chain). After removal of 5 bases from V and 0 bases from J, the junction contained 8 bases not matched to a gene. This CDR3 is 16 amino acids long. Germline V lookup: CDR1 MDHEN, CDR2 SYDVKM. Tens of thousands of T cell genomes, or roughly 200 ng DNA, went into the sorted-subset replicate PCRs. Clones were read by immunoSEQ multiplex PCR, and TCRdb kept only the in-frame ones, dropping some. The table lists approximately 180,000 clones, 90% to 95% of them singletons. This entry is derived from a study of shared clonotypes between healthy human individuals.

The V gene is TRBV28, the J gene TRBJ2-7; 9 positions agree with TRBD2. The source of this sequence is a young woman in good health. The sequenced material came from naive CD4+ T cells sorted from blood. Described subset: CD45RA+ positively selected. CDR3 sequence: CASSPWFSGGSYEQYF. CDR3 coding DNA: TGTGCCAGCAGTCCATGGTTTAGCGGGGGCTCCTACGAGCAGTACTTC.